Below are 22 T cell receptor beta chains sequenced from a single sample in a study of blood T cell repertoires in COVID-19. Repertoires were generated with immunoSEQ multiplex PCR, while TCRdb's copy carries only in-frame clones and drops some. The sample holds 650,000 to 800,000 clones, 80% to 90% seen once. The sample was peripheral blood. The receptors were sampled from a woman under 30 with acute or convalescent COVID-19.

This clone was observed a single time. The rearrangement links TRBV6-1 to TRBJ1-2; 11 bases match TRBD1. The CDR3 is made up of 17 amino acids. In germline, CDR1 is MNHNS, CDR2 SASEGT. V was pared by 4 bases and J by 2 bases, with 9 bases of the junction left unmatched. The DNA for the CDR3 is TGTGCCAGCAGTGGTCTTTATGGACAGGGGGCAAACTATGGCTACACCTTC. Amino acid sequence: CASSGLYGQGANYGYTF.

CDR3: CASSPQVVNTEAFF. CDR3 nucleotides: TGTGCCAGCAGCCCACAGGTGGTGAACACTGAAGCTTTCTTT. The V call is TRBV3-1 (or the pseudogene TRBV3-2), the J call TRBJ1-1, with D possibly being TRBD1 (5 bases). Trimming pared 4 bases from V and 0 bases from J, leaving 9 bases between. CDR1 is LGHDT and CDR2 is YNNKEL in the germline V gene (reference sequence). This CDR3 region has 14 residues.

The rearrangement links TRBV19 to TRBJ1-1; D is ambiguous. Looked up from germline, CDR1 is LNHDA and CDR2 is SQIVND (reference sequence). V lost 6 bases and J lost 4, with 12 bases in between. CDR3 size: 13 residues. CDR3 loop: CASSWSGGTEAFF. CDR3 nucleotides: TGTGCCAGTAGCTGGAGTGGAGGCACTGAAGCTTTCTTT.

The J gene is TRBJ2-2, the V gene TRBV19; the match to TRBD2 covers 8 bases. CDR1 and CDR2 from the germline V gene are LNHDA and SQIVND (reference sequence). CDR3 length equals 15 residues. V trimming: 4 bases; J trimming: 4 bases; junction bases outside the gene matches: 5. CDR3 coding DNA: TGTGCCAGTAGTACCGTCGGGGGGGGCACCGGGGAGCTGTTTTTT. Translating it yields CASSTVGGGTGELFF.

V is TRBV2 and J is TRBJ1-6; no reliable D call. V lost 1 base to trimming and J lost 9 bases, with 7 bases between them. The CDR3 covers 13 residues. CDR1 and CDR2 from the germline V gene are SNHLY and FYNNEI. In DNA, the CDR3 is TGTGCCAGCAGTGAAGGGGCTGGTTCACCCCTCCACTTT. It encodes CASSEGAGSPLHF.

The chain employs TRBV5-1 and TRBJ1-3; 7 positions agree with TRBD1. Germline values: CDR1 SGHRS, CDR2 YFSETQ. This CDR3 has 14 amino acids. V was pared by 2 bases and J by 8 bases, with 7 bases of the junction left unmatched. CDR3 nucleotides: TGCGCCAGCAGCTTAGGGACTCAGGGGGACACCATATATTTT. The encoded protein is CASSLGTQGDTIYF.

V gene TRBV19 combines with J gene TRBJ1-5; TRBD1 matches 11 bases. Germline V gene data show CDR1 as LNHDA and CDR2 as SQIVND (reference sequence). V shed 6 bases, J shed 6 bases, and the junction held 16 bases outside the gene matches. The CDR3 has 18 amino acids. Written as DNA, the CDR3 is TGTGCCAGTAGCCGAATTTCCGGGACAGGGGGTAGCGTTCAGCCCCAGCATTTT. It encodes CASSRISGTGGSVQPQHF.

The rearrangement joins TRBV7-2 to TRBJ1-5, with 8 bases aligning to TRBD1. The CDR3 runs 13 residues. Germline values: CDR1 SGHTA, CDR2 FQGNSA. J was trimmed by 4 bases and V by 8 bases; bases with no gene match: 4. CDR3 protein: CASGRDRNQPQHF. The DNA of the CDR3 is TGTGCCAGCGGGAGGGACAGGAATCAGCCCCAGCATTTT. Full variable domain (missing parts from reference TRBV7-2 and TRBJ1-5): GAGVSQSPSNKVTEKGKDVELRCDPISGHTALYWYRQSLGQGLEFLIYFQGNSAPDKSGLPSDRFSAERTGGSVSTLTIQRTQQEDSAVYLCASGRDRNQPQHFGDGTRLSIL.

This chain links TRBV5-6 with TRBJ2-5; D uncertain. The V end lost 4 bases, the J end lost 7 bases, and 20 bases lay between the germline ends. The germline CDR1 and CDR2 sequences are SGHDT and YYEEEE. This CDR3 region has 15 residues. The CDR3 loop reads CASSTPEVGSGTQYF. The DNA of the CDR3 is TGTGCCAGCAGCACCCCAGAGGTCGGGTCTGGGACCCAGTACTTC. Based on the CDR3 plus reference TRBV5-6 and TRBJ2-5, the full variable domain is DAGVTQSPTHLIKTRGQQVTLRCSPKSGHDTVSWYQQALGQGPQFIFQYYEEEERQRGNFPDRFSGHQFPNYSSELNVNALLLGDSALYLCASSTPEVGSGTQYFGPGTRLLVL.

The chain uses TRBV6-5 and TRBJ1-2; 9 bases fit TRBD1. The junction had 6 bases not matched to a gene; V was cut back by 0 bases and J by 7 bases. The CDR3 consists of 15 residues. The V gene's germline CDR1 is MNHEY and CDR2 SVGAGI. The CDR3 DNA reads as TGTGCCAGCAGTTACTCGACAGGGGGAGAGCGTGGCTACACCTTC. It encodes CASSYSTGGERGYTF.

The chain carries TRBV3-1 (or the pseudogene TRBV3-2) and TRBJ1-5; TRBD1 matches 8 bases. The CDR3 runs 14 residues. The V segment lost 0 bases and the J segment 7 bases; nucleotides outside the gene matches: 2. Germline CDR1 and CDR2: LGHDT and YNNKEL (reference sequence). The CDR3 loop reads CASSQDRGQQPQHF. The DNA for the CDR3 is TGTGCCAGCAGCCAAGACAGGGGGCAACAGCCCCAGCATTTT.

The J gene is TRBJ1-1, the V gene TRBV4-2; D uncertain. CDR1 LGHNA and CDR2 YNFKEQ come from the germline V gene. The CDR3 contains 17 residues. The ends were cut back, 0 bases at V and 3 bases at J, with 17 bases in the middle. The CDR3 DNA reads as TGTGCCAGCAGCCAAGAAGTAAGTGGGCCCCCGGACACTGAAGCTTTCTTT. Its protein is CASSQEVSGPPDTEAFF.

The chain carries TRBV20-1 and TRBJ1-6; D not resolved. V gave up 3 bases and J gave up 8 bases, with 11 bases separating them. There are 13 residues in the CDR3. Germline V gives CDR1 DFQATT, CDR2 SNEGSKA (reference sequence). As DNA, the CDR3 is TGCAGTGCTAGTAGCCTAAAAGATTCACCCCTCCACTTT. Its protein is CSASSLKDSPLHF.

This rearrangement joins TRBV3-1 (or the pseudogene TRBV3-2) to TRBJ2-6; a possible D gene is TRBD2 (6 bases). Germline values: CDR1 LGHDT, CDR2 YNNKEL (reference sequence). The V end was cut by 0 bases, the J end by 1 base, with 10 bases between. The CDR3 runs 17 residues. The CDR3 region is CASSQEGSGSGANVLTF. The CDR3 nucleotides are TGTGCCAGCAGCCAAGAGGGTAGCGGATCTGGGGCCAACGTCCTGACTTTC.

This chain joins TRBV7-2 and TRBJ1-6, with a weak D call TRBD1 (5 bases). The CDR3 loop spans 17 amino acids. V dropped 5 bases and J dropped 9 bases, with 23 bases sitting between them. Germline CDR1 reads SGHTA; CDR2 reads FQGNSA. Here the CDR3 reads CASSPFSTGHSGSPLHF. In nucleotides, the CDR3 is TGTGCCAGCAGCCCGTTTAGCACAGGCCACTCTGGTTCACCCCTCCACTTT.

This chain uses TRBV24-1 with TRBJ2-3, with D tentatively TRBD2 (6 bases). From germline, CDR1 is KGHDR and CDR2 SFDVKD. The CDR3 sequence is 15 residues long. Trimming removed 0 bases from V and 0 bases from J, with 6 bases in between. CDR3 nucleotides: TGTGCCACCAGTGATTTGCGGGGGAGCACAGATACGCAGTATTTT. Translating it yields CATSDLRGSTDTQYF.

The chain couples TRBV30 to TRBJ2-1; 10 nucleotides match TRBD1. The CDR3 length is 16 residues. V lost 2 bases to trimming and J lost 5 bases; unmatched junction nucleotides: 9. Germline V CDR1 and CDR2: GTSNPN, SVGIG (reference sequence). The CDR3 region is CAWSRWTGGTDNEQFF. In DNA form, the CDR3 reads TGTGCCTGGAGTCGTTGGACAGGGGGAACGGACAATGAGCAGTTCTTC.

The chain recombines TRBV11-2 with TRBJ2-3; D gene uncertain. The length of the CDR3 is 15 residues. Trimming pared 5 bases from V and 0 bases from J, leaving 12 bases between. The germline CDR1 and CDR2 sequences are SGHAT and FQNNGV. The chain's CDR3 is CASSPPSLSTDTQYF. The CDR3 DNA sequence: TGTGCCAGCAGCCCACCCTCACTAAGCACAGATACGCAGTATTTT.

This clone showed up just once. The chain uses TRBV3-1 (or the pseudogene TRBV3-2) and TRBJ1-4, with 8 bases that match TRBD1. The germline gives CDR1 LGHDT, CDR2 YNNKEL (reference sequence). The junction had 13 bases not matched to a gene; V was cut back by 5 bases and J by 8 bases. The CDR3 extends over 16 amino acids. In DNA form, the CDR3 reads TGTGCCAGCAGCGCGGGGCGACGGACAGGGTTCGAAAAACTGTTTTTT. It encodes CASSAGRRTGFEKLFF.

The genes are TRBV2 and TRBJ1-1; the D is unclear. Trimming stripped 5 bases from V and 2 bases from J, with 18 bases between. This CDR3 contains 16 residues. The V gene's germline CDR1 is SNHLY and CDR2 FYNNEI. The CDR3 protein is CASSFVPAGSNTEAFF. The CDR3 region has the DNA TGTGCCAGCAGTTTCGTCCCAGCCGGGTCCAACACTGAAGCTTTCTTT.

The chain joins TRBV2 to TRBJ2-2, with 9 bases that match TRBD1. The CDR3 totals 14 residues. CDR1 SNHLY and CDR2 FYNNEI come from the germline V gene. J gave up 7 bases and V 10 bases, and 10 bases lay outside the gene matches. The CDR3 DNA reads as TGTGCCACCAGGGACAGGGCCCTATTCGGGGAGCTGTTTTTT. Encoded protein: CATRDRALFGELFF.

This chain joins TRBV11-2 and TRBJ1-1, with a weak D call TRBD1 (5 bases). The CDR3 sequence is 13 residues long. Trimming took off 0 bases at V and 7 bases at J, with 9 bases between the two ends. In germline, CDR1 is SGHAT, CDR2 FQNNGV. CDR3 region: CASSLEQVIEAFF. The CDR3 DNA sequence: TGTGCCAGCAGCTTAGAACAGGTTATTGAAGCTTTCTTT.